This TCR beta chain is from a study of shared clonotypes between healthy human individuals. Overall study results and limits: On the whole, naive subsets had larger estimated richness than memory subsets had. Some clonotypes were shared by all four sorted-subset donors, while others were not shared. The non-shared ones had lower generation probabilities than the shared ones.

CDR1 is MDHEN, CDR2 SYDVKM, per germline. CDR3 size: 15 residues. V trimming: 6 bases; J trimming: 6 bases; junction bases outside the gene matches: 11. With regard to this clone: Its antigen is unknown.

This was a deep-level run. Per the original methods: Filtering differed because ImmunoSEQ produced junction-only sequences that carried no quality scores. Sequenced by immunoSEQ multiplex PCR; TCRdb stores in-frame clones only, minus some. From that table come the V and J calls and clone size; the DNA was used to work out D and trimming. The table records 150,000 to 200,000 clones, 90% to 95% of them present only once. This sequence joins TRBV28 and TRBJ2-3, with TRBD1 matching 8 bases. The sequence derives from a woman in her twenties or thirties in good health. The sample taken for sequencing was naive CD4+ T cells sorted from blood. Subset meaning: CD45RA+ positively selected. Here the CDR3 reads CASSPGGRLTDTQYF. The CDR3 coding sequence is TGTGCCAGCAGCCCAGGGGGCAGGCTAACCGATACGCAGTATTTT.